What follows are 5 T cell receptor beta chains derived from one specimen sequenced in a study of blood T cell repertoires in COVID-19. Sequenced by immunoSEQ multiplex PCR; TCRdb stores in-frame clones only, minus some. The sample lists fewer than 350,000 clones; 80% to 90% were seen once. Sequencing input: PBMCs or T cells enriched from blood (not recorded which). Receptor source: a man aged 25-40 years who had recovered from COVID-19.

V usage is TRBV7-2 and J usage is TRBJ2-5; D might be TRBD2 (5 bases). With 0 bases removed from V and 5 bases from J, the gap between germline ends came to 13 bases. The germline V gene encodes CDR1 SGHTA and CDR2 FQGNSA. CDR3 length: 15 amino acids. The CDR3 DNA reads TGTGCCAGCAGCTTAGCGCCTAGCACGCCGGAGACCCAGTACTTC. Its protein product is CASSLAPSTPETQYF.

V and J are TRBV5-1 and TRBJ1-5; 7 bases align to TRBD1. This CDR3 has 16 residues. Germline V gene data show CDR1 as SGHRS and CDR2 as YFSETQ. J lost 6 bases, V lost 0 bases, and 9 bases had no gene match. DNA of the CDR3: TGCGCCAGCAGCTTGGCCCCGACAGGGTCGGGTCAGCCCCAGCATTTT. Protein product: CASSLAPTGSGQPQHF.

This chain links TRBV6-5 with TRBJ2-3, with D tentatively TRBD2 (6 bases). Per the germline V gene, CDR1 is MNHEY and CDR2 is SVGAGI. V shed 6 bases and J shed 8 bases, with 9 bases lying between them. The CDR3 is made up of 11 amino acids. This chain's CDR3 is CASSFSGTQYF. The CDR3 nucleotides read TGTGCCAGCAGCTTTAGCGGTACGCAGTATTTT.

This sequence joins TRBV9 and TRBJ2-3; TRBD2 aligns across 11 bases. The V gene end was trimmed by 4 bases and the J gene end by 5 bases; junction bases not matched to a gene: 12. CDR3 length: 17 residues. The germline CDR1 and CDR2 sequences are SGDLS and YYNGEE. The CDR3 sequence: CASSFGLAGSFEDTQYF. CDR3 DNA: TGTGCCAGCAGCTTCGGACTAGCGGGTTCCTTCGAAGATACGCAGTATTTT.

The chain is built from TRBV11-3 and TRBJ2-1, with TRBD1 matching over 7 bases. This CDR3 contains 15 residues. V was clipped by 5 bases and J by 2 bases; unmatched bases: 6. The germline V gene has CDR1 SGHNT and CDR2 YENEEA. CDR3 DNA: TGTGCCAGCAGCCCCCGAGGGGGCGCCTACAATGAGCAGTTCTTC. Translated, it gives CASSPRGGAYNEQFF.